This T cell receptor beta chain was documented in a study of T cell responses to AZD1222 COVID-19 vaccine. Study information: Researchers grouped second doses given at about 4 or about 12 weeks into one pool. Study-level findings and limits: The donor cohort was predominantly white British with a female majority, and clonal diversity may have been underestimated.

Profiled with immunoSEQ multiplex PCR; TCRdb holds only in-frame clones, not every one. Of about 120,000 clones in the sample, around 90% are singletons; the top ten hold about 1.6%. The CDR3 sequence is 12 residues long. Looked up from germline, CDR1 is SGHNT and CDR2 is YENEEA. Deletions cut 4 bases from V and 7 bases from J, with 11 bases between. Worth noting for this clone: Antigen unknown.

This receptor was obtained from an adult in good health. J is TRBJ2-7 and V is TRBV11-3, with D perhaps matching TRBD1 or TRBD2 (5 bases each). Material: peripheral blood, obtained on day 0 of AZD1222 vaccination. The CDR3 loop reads CASSSRDGEQYF. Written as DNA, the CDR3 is TGTGCCAGCAGCTCCCGGGACGGGGAGCAGTACTTC. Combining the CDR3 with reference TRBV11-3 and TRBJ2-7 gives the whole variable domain EAGVVQSPRYKIIEKKQPVAFWCNPISGHNTLYWYLQNLGQGPELLIRYENEEAVDDSQLPKDRFSAERLKGVDSTLKIQPAELGDSAVYLCASSSRDGEQYFGPGTRLTVT.